These 11 T cell receptor beta chains share one sample of origin, sequenced in a study of blood T cells in healthy people across ages. Next came a second PCR, run for about 6 to 12 cycles, which used a sample-barcoded 5' primer along with a J-beta primer mix. TCRdb used MiXCR to reprocess the 5' RACE reads, holding one entry per CDR3 protein. The data contain about 970,000 distinct CDR3 sequences, around 54% of them singletons. The sequenced sample consisted of blood. Source of these receptors: an older woman in good health.

J is TRBJ2-4 and V is TRBV7-2; 9 bases align to TRBD1. TRBJ2-7 explains the end of the DNA better; the J call may be wrong. The CDR3 covers 14 residues. Germline CDR1 is SGHTA and CDR2 is FQGNSA. The CDR3 protein is CASSSGTGYSEQYF. In DNA form, the CDR3 reads TGTGCCAGCAGCTCCGGGACAGGGTATAGCGAGCAGTACTTC.

With regard to this clonotype: A much larger clone differs by one base, so this may be a read error. The chain uses TRBV7-6 and TRBJ2-7; unclear D gene. This CDR3 region has 12 residues. In germline, CDR1 is SGHVS, CDR2 FNYEAQ. For the CDR3, the DNA is TGTGCCAGCAGTCAAGAGACCTACGGGCAGTACTTC. Protein product: CASSQETYGQYF.

The chain recombines TRBV29-1 with TRBJ1-2; perhaps TRBD1 as D (6 bases). The CDR3 length is 12 residues. The V end was cut by 4 bases, the J end by 5 bases, with 11 bases between. CDR1 is SQVTM, CDR2 ANQGSEA, per germline. CDR3 bases: TGCAGCGTTGGCAGGGGCGGGTATGGCTACACCTTC. This codes for CSVGRGGYGYTF.

The gene calls are TRBV7-2 and TRBJ2-7, with a tentative D call TRBD1 (6 bases). Trimming cost V 6 bases and J 4 bases, with 16 bases left between them. The CDR3 covers 14 residues. The germline V gene has CDR1 SGHTA and CDR2 FQGNSA. This CDR3 is CASSLGAPGYEQYF. Here the CDR3 DNA reads TGTGCCAGCAGTTTGGGGGCGCCGGGGTACGAGCAGTACTTC.

The rearrangement joins TRBV30 to TRBJ2-7, with D unclear. V was trimmed by 2 bases and J by 2 bases, leaving 7 bases between them. Germline V gene sequence: CDR1 GTSNPN, CDR2 SVGIG (reference sequence). This CDR3 comprises 12 residues. In DNA, the CDR3 is TGTGCCTGGAGTCGTGGGACCTACGAGCAGTACTTC. The encoded protein is CAWSRGTYEQYF.

The J gene is TRBJ2-7, the V gene TRBV18, with D uncertain. The germline V and J ends were trimmed by 0 bases and 2 bases, with 8 bases remaining between them. The germline CDR1 and CDR2 sequences are KGHSH and LQKENI. The CDR3 totals 14 residues. CDR3 sequence: CASSPPVEPYEQYF. In nucleotides, the CDR3 is TGTGCCAGCTCACCACCGGTGGAGCCCTACGAGCAGTACTTC.

This clonotype was seen repeatedly, ten times or more. The rearrangement links TRBV6-5 to TRBJ1-2; TRBD1 matches at 9 bases. J was trimmed by 8 bases and V by 5 bases; bases with no gene match: 9. The germline V gene has CDR1 MNHEY and CDR2 SVGAGI. The CDR3 length is 14 residues. In DNA form, the CDR3 reads TGTGCCAGCAGTCGCGGGACAGGGTCGATCGGCTACACCTTC. Translated, it gives CASSRGTGSIGYTF.

This clonotype was recorded a few times. The chain joins TRBV11-1 to TRBJ2-5, with 12 bases identical to TRBD1. The CDR3 has 16 amino acids. Per the germline V gene, CDR1 is SGHAT and CDR2 is FQDESV (reference sequence). Germline trimming cut 6 bases from V and 5 bases from J; bases unmatched to any gene: 10. As DNA, the CDR3 is TGTGCCAGCAGTTCCCCGGGACAGGGGGCAATGGAGACCCAGTACTTC. Its protein product is CASSSPGQGAMETQYF.

V and J are TRBV12-3 or TRBV12-4 and TRBJ1-5; 9 nucleotides match TRBD1. V was pared by 5 bases and J by 6 bases, with 8 bases of the junction left unmatched. The length of the CDR3 is 15 residues. The CDR3: CASSGDRVPGQPQHF. CDR3 DNA sequence: TGTGCCAGCAGTGGGGACAGGGTGCCGGGTCAGCCCCAGCATTTT.

The chain is built from TRBV29-1 and TRBJ2-7, with 11 nucleotides matching TRBD2. CDR3 length equals 13 residues. The germline V gene encodes CDR1 SQVTM and CDR2 ANQGSEA. V lost 7 bases and J lost 7; bases outside the gene matches: 9. This chain's CDR3 is CSAQGLAANEQYF. The CDR3 coding sequence is TGCAGCGCGCAGGGACTAGCGGCCAATGAGCAGTACTTC.

This chain joins TRBV28 and TRBJ2-1, with 12 positions matching TRBD2. CDR1 is MDHEN, CDR2 SYDVKM, per germline. There are 16 residues in the CDR3. V trimming: 7 bases; J trimming: 8 bases; junction bases outside the gene matches: 12. CDR3: CASKTETSGSFDEQFF. In DNA form, the CDR3 reads TGTGCCAGCAAGACAGAGACTAGCGGGAGTTTCGATGAGCAGTTCTTC.